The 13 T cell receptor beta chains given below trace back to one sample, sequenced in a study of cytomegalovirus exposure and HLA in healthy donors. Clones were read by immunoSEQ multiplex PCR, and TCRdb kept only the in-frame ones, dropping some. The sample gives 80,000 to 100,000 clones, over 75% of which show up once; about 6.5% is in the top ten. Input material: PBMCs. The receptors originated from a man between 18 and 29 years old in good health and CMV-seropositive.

The chain's CDR3 is CATSRGTSGRNEQFF. The CDR3 nucleotides are TGTGCCACCAGCAGAGGGACTAGCGGGAGGAATGAGCAGTTCTTC. This sequence joins TRBV15 and TRBJ2-1; 14 nucleotides align to TRBD2. Germline trimming cut 1 base from V and 7 bases from J; bases unmatched to any gene: 0. This CDR3 has 15 residues. CDR1 and CDR2 (germline): LNHNV, YYDKDF (reference sequence). Full variable domain (rest looked up from reference TRBV15 and TRBJ2-1): DAMVIQNPRYQVTQFGKPVTLSCSQTLNHNVMYWYQQKSSQAPKLLFHYYDKDFNNEADTPDNFQSRRPNTSFCFLDIRSPGLGDTAMYLCATSRGTSGRNEQFFGPGTRLTVL.

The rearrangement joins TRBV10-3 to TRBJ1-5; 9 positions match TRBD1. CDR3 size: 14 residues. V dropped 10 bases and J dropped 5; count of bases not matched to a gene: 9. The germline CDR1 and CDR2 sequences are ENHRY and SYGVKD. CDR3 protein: CATQGQGSDQPQHF. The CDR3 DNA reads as TGTGCCACCCAGGGACAGGGATCGGATCAGCCCCAGCATTTT.

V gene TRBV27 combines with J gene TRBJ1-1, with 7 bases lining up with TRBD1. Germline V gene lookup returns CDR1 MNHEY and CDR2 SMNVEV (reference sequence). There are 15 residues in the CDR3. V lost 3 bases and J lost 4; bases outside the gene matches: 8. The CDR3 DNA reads TGTGCCAGCAGTTTCCCACCAGGGGGTCTCACTGAAGCTTTCTTT. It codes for CASSFPPGGLTEAFF.

CDR3 nucleotide sequence: TGTGCCAGCAGCCCACAGGGACAGGGCTCCTACGAGCAGTACTTC. It is translated as CASSPQGQGSYEQYF. The genes are TRBV9 and TRBJ2-7, with TRBD1 matching 9 bases. Trimming took 4 bases from V and 0 from J; bases not matched to a gene: 5. CDR1 and CDR2 from the germline V gene are SGDLS and YYNGEE. The CDR3 runs 15 residues. Drawing the rest from reference TRBV9 and TRBJ2-7, the complete variable domain is DSGVTQTPKHLITATGQRVTLRCSPRSGDLSVYWYQQSLDQGLQFLIQYYNGEERAKGNILERFSAQQFPDLHSELNLSSLELGDSALYFCASSPQGQGSYEQYFGPGTRLTVT.

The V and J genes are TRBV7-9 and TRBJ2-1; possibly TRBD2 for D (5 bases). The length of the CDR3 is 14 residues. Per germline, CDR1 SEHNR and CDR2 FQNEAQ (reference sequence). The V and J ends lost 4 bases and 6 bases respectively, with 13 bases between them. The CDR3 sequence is CASSSLPGSNEQFF. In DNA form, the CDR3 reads TGTGCCAGCAGCTCATTACCTGGGAGCAATGAGCAGTTCTTC.

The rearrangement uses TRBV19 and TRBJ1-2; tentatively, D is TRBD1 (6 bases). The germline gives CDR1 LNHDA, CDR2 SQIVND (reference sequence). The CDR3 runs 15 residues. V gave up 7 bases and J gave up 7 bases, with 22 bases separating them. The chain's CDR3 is CASTLQTGGRGGYTF. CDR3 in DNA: TGTGCCAGTACTCTCCAAACGGGGGGGCGGGGTGGCTACACCTTC.

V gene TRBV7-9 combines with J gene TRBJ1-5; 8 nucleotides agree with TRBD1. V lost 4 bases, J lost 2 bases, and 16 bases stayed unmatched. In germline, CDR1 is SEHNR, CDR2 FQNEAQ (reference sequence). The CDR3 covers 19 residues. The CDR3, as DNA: TGTGCCAGCAGCTCGACCGTTACCACAGGGGGAGGCGGCAATCAGCCCCAGCATTTT. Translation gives CASSSTVTTGGGGNQPQHF.

DNA for the CDR3: TGTGCCAGCAGCCCACAGGGGGCTAGCGCCAATGAGCAGTTCTTC. This translates into CASSPQGASANEQFF. The rearrangement joins TRBV7-9 to TRBJ2-1; 9 bases align to TRBD1. Per germline, CDR1 SEHNR and CDR2 FQNEAQ (reference sequence). V shed 5 bases and J 6 bases; nucleotides not matched to a gene: 8. The CDR3 contains 15 residues.

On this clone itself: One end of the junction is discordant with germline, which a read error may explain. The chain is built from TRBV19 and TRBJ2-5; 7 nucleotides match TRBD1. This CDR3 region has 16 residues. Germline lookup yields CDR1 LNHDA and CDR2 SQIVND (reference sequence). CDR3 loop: CASSLDRQGLSETQYF. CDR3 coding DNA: TGTGCCAGTAGTCTAGACAGACAGGGCCTTTCGGAGACCCAGTACTTC.

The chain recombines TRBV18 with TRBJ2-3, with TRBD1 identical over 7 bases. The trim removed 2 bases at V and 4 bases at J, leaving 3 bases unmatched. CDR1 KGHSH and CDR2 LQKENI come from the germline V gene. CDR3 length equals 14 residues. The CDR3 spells CASSPRGPPDTQYF. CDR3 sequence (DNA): TGTGCCAGCTCACCAAGGGGGCCCCCAGATACGCAGTATTTT.

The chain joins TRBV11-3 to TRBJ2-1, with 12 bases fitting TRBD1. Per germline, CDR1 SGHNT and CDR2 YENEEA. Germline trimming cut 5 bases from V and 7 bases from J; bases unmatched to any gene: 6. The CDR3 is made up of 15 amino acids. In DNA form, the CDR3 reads TGTGCCAGCAGCGCCGGGACAGGGGGCTTTAATGAGCAGTTCTTC. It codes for CASSAGTGGFNEQFF.

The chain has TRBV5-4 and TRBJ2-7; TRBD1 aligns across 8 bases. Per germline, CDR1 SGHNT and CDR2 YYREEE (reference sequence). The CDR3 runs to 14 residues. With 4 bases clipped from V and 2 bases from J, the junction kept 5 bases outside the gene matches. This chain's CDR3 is CASSTTDRAYEQYF. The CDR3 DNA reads TGTGCCAGCAGCACCACGGACAGGGCCTACGAGCAGTACTTC.

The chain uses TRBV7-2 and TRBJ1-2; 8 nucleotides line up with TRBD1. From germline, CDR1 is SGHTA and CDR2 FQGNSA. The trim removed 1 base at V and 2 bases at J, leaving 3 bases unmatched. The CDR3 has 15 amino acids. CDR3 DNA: TGTGCCAGCAGCTTAGATCAGGGGGCCAACTATGGCTACACCTTC. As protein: CASSLDQGANYGYTF.